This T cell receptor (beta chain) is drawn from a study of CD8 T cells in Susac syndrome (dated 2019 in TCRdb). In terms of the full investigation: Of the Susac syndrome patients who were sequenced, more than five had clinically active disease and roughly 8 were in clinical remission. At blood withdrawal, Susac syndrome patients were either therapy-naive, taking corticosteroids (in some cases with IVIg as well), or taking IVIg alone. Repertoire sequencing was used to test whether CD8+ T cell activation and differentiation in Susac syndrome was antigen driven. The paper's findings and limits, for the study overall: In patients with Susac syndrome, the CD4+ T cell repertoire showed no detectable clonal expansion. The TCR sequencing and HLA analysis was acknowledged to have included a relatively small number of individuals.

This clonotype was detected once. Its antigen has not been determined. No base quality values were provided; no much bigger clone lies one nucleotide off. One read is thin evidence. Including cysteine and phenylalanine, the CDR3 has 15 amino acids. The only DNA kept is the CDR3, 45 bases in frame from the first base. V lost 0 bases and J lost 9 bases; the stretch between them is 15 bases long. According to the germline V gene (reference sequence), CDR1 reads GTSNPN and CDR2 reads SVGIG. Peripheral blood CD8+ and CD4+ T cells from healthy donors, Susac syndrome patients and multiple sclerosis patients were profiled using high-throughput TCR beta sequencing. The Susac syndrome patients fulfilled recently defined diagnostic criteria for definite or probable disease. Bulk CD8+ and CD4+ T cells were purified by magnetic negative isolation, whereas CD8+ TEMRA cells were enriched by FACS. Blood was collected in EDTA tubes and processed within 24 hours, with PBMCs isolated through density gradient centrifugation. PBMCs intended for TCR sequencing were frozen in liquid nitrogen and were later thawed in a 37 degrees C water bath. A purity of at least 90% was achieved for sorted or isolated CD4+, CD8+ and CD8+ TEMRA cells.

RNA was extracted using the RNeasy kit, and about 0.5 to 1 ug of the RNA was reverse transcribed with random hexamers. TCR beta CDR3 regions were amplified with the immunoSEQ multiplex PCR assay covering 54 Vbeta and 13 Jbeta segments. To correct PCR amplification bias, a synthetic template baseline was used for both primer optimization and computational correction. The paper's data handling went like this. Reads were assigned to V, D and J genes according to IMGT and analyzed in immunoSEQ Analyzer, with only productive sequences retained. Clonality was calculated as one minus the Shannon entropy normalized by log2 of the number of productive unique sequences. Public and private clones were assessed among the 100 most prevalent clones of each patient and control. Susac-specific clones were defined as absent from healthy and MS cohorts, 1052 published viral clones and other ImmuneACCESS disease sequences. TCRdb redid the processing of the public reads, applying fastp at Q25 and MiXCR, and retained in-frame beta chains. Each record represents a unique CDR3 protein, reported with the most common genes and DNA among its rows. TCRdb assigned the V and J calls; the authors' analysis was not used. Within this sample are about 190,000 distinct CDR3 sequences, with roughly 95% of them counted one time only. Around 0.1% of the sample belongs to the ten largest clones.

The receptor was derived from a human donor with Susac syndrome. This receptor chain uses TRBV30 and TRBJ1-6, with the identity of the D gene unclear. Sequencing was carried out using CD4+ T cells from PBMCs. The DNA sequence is TGTGCCTGGAGTGTACAATCTATCCGGAGTTCACCCCTCCACTTT. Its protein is CAWSVQSIRSSPLHF.